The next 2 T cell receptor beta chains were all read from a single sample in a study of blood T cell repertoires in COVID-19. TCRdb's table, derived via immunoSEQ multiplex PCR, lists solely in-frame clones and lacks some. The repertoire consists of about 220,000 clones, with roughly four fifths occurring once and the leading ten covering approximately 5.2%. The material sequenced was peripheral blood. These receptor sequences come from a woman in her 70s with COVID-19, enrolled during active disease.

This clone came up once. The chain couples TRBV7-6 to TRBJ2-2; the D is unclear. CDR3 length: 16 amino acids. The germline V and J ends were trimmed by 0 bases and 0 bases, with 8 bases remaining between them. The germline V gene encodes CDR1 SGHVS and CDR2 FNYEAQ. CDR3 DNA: TGTGCCAGCAGCTTAGCGCTGGGCCCGAACACCGGGGAGCTGTTTTTT. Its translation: CASSLALGPNTGELFF.

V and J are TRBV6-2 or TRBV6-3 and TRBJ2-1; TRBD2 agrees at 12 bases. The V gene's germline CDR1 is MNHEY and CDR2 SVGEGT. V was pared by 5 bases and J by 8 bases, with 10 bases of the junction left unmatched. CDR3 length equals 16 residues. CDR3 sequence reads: CASSDQTSGSLHEQFF. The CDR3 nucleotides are TGTGCCAGCAGTGACCAGACTAGCGGGAGCTTGCATGAGCAGTTCTTC.